This TCR beta chain was captured in a study of regulatory T cells in long-lasting Graves disease. iRepertoire HTBI primers and Arm-PCR of CDR3 regions built TCR beta libraries. TCRdb re-derived calls from the multiplex PCR reads in MiXCR, one entry per CDR3 protein. Among hundreds of thousands of distinct CDR3 sequences listed, approximately 15% were seen once. The sample's time point: newly diagnosed GD, antithyroid drugs for less than 3 months. PBMC RNA served as the TCR library source. This sample was shared with a second study, whose subject was T cells in Graves' hyperthyroidism and ophthalmopathy.

The sample here was peripheral blood mononuclear cells (PBMCs), taken at new diagnosis, from a patient treated with antithyroid drugs. The clonotype originates from a man aged 25 to 40 with Graves disease.

CDR3 in amino acids: CASSGGRGEAFF. CDR3 nucleotides: TGTGCCAGCTCAGGGGGCCGGGGTGAAGCTTTCTTT. V usage is TRBV2 and J usage is TRBJ1-1; 8 bases align to TRBD1. CDR3 length: 12 residues. Germline V gene lookup returns CDR1 SNHLY and CDR2 FYNNEI. V shed 8 bases, J shed 7 bases, and the junction held 6 bases outside the gene matches.